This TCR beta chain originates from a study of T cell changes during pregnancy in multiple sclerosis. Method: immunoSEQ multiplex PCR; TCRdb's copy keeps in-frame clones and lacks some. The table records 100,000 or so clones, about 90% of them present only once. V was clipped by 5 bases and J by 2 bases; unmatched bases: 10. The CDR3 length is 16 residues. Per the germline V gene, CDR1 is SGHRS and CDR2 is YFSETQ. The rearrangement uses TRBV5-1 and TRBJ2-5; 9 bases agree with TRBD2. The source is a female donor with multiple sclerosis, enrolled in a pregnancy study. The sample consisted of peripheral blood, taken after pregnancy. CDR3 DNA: TGCGCCAGCAGAGCAACCCTAGCGGGGCCTCAAGAGACCCAGTACTTC. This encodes CASRATLAGPQETQYF.